Below, 30 T cell receptor beta chains from the same sample are listed, as sequenced in a study of blood T cell repertoires in COVID-19. Sequencing used immunoSEQ multiplex PCR; TCRdb keeps in-frame clones, though not all of them. Of a few hundred thousand clones listed, approximately 89% are singletons. The material sequenced was peripheral blood. Source of these receptors: a woman aged 40-49 years who had recovered from COVID-19.

This chain uses TRBV7-3 with TRBJ2-3, with 8 bases that match TRBD1. This CDR3 is built from 15 residues. The junction had 4 bases not matched to a gene; V was cut back by 5 bases and J by 0 bases. Germline V CDR1 and CDR2: SGHTA, FQGTGA. The CDR3 is CASSPRTGSTDTQYF. CDR3 bases: TGTGCCAGCAGCCCCCGGACAGGGAGCACAGATACGCAGTATTTT.

This sequence joins TRBV7-2 and TRBJ2-7; D ambiguous. The CDR3 has 12 residues. Germline V gene data show CDR1 as SGHTA and CDR2 as FQGNSA. Trimming stripped 4 bases from V and 0 bases from J, with 4 bases between. The CDR3 spells CASSSNSYEQYV. In DNA, the CDR3 is TGTGCCAGCAGCTCAAACTCCTACGAGCAGTACGTC.

This clone was counted a single time. The rearrangement uses TRBV11-2 and TRBJ2-3; maybe TRBD2 (6 bases). Trimming left V 5 bases short and J 2 bases short, with 11 bases between. This CDR3 is 14 amino acids long. Per the germline V gene, CDR1 is SGHAT and CDR2 is FQNNGV. CDR3 sequence: CASSPSGVTDTQYF. The CDR3 DNA is TGTGCCAGCAGCCCATCGGGGGTCACAGATACGCAGTATTTT.

CDR3 sequence: CASSYAGLNTEAFF. CDR3 coding DNA: TGTGCCAGCAGTTACGCAGGGTTGAACACTGAAGCTTTCTTT. The chain recombines TRBV6-2 or TRBV6-3 with TRBJ1-1; the D gene is possibly TRBD1 (5 bases). CDR3 length: 14 amino acids. V lost 2 bases and J 0 bases, leaving 7 bases between the germline ends. Germline-derived CDR1 and CDR2 are MNHEY and SVGEGT.

The V gene is TRBV5-6, the J gene TRBJ1-5; D is perhaps TRBD1 (6 bases). V was trimmed by 0 bases and J by 7 bases, leaving 23 bases between them. Germline-derived CDR1 and CDR2 are SGHDT and YYEEEE. The CDR3 has 18 amino acids. The CDR3 DNA sequence: TGTGCCAGCAGCTTGGCGCGGGGGGGCCATGAGGCAAACCAGCCCCAGCATTTT. It specifies CASSLARGGHEANQPQHF.

As to this clone: The junction departs from germline at one end; a sequencing error may be responsible. V is TRBV12-3 or TRBV12-4 and J is TRBJ2-3; 9 positions agree with TRBD1. The CDR3 is made up of 13 amino acids. The CDR3 nucleotides are TGTGCCAGCAGTCCAGACAGGGGGGATAGGCAGTATTTT. This translates into CASSPDRGDRQYF.

The J gene is TRBJ2-7, the V gene TRBV5-1; TRBD2 agrees at 11 bases. This CDR3 spans 14 amino acids. Germline CDR1 is SGHRS and CDR2 is YFSETQ. J was trimmed by 4 bases and V by 3 bases; bases with no gene match: 3. CDR3 in amino acids: CASSSSSGGYEQYF. In DNA, the CDR3 is TGCGCCAGCAGCTCTTCTAGCGGGGGGTACGAGCAGTACTTC.

This clone was detected only once. The chain couples TRBV6-5 to TRBJ1-2, with 8 nucleotides matching TRBD1. CDR1 and CDR2 (germline): MNHEY, SVGAGI. V gave up 2 bases and J gave up 4 bases; unmatched junction bases: 6. This CDR3 comprises 15 residues. CDR3 nucleotides: TGTGCCAGCAGTTACACGACCGGGACAGGCTATGGCTACACCTTC. Protein product: CASSYTTGTGYGYTF.

The chain has TRBV9 and TRBJ2-1; D perhaps matches TRBD2 (6 bases). Trimming cost V 3 bases and J 7 bases, with 17 bases left between them. The CDR3 length is 15 residues. Germline assignment: CDR1 SGDLS and CDR2 YYNGEE. CDR3 DNA: TGTGCCAGCAGCGCTCCGGGACTGGAGGATAATGAGCAGTTCTTC. It encodes CASSAPGLEDNEQFF.

A single count supports this clone. V and J are TRBV18 and TRBJ1-2, with 9 nucleotides matching TRBD1. From germline, CDR1 is KGHSH and CDR2 LQKENI. Trimming removed 3 bases from V and 6 bases from J; junction bases left unmatched: 5. The CDR3 spans 14 residues. CDR3 in amino acids: CASSPMDRGHGYTF. The CDR3 nucleotides read TGTGCCAGCTCACCGATGGACAGGGGCCATGGCTACACCTTC.

This clone was counted once. The V and J genes are TRBV13 and TRBJ2-7; 11 nucleotides align to TRBD2. The CDR3 extends over 17 amino acids. With V trimmed by 0 bases and J by 3 bases, 7 bases remained unmatched. The germline gives CDR1 PRHDT, CDR2 FYEKMQ (reference sequence). The CDR3 DNA reads as TGTGCCAGCAGCTTAGGCGGTTTACTAGCGGGAGTCTACGAGCAGTACGTC. This translates into CASSLGGLLAGVYEQYV.

The chain joins TRBV28 to TRBJ2-5; 8 bases line up with TRBD2. Germline V gene sequence: CDR1 MDHEN, CDR2 SYDVKM. The CDR3 consists of 17 residues. Unmatched junction bases numbered 13, after V lost 2 bases and J lost 5 bases. In DNA, the CDR3 is TGTGCCAGCAGTTTAGGGTTGGGACTAGGATATTTGGAGACCCAGTACTTC. This gives the protein CASSLGLGLGYLETQYF.

The rearrangement links TRBV18 to TRBJ2-2; 9 nucleotides line up with TRBD2. This CDR3 is built from 17 residues. With V trimmed by 4 bases and J by 0 bases, 6 bases remained unmatched. Germline lookup yields CDR1 KGHSH and CDR2 LQKENI. CDR3 sequence (DNA): TGTGCCAGCTCACAAGATACTAGCGGGCCGAACACCGGGGAGCTGTTTTTT. Translating it yields CASSQDTSGPNTGELFF.

J is TRBJ2-1 and V is TRBV7-2, with D possibly TRBD2 on 6 matching bases. The CDR3 length is 15 residues. V dropped 0 bases and J dropped 9 bases, with 15 bases sitting between them. Germline values: CDR1 SGHTA, CDR2 FQGNSA. The CDR3 DNA is TGTGCCAGCAGCTTAGCGCTTTTCGGGGGTACTGAGCAGTTCTTC. Amino acids: CASSLALFGGTEQFF.

This clone has a single count. One junction end does not reproduce the germline sequence, and a read error may be involved. The rearrangement links TRBV5-1 to TRBJ1-2, with D possibly TRBD1 on 6 matching bases. The CDR3 is 20 amino acids. The germline V gene encodes CDR1 SGHRS and CDR2 YFSETQ. CDR3: CASSLGGSPWTSLQRASGDF. The CDR3, as DNA: TGCGCCAGCAGCTTGGGGGGGAGCCCCTGGACATCTCTCCAAAGGGCTTCAGGGGACTTC.

The chain joins TRBV4-2 to TRBJ2-2; D is unclear. V lost 0 bases and J 5 bases, leaving 4 bases between the germline ends. The CDR3 is made up of 13 amino acids. Germline V gene data show CDR1 as LGHNA and CDR2 as YNFKEQ. Here the CDR3 DNA reads TGTGCCAGCAGCCAAGATATTACCGGGGAGCTGTTTTTT. Translating gives CASSQDITGELFF.

In its sample, this clone was seen a few times. J is TRBJ2-2 and V is TRBV7-9, with 7 bases fitting TRBD1. The CDR3 has 14 residues. The V segment lost 5 bases and the J segment 4 bases; nucleotides outside the gene matches: 4. Germline CDR1 SEHNR, CDR2 FQNEAQ (reference sequence). The CDR3 nucleotides read TGTGCCAGCAGCCCCGGGACAGTCACCGGGGAGCTGTTTTTT. The encoded protein is CASSPGTVTGELFF.

This clone was recorded a few times. The rearrangement uses TRBV12-5 and TRBJ1-3; 7 nucleotides match TRBD1. The CDR3 length is 17 residues. After removal of 4 bases from V and 2 bases from J, the junction contained 11 bases not matched to a gene. Germline V lookup: CDR1 LGHNT, CDR2 FRNRAP. The CDR3 reads CASGSPKQGLTGNTIYF. CDR3 in DNA: TGTGCTAGTGGTTCCCCGAAACAGGGGCTAACTGGAAACACCATATATTTT.

The rearrangement links TRBV11-2 to TRBJ2-7; no reliable D call. Trimming left V 5 bases short and J 3 bases short, with 5 bases between. The CDR3 runs to 11 residues. CDR1 and CDR2 from the germline V gene are SGHAT and FQNNGV. CDR3 in amino acids: CASSQHYEQYF. The CDR3 DNA reads as TGTGCCAGCAGCCAACACTACGAGCAGTACTTC.

This chain connects TRBV18 to TRBJ2-7; D not resolved. The V end lost 1 base, the J end lost 6 bases, and 13 bases lay between the germline ends. Germline-derived CDR1 and CDR2 are KGHSH and LQKENI. The CDR3 has 14 amino acids. The CDR3 protein is CASSPLETTFEQYF. The CDR3 region has the DNA TGTGCCAGCTCACCACTCGAGACAACATTCGAGCAGTACTTC. The complete variable domain, with remaining parts taken from reference TRBV18 and TRBJ2-7, reads NAGVMQNPRHLVRRRGQEARLRCSPMKGHSHVYWYRQLPEEGLKFMVYLQKENIIDESGMPKERFSAEFPKEGPSILRIQQVVRGDSAAYFCASSPLETTFEQYFGPGTRLTVT.

Worth noting for this clone: Its ends do not fully match the called genes, so a read error is possible. The gene calls are TRBV27 and TRBJ1-2; TRBD1 aligns across 9 bases. CDR1 is MNHEY and CDR2 is SMNVEV in the germline V gene (reference sequence). This CDR3 is built from 14 residues. The CDR3: CASNLQGAGGGYTF. CDR3 nucleotides: TGTGCCAGCAATTTACAGGGGGCGGGTGGAGGCTACACCTTC.

The chain joins TRBV29-1 to TRBJ2-1, with a possible D match to TRBD2 (5 bases). The CDR3 runs to 15 residues. Germline V gives CDR1 SQVTM, CDR2 ANQGSEA. V lost 0 bases and J lost 0, with 9 bases in between. The CDR3 sequence: CSVEDSGDSYNEQFF. The CDR3 nucleotides read TGCAGCGTTGAAGATTCCGGGGACTCCTACAATGAGCAGTTCTTC.

This clone was seen only a few times. The chain is built from TRBV5-4 and TRBJ1-6; 8 bases agree with TRBD1. V trimming: 3 bases; J trimming: 7 bases; junction bases outside the gene matches: 6. This CDR3 has 15 amino acids. CDR1 and CDR2 from the germline V gene are SGHNT and YYREEE (reference sequence). The CDR3 loop is CASSSWTGRNSPLHF. CDR3 nucleotides: TGTGCCAGCAGCTCCTGGACAGGGCGGAATTCACCCCTCCACTTT.

The rearrangement links TRBV19 to TRBJ2-5; D unclear. CDR1 is LNHDA, CDR2 SQIVND, per germline (reference sequence). Trimming shortened V by 5 bases and J by 1 base, and 8 bases separated the two germline ends. The CDR3 has 13 amino acids. The CDR3 loop reads CASSLVFQETQYF. The DNA of the CDR3 is TGTGCCAGTAGTCTTGTGTTCCAAGAGACCCAGTACTTC.

CDR3 sequence reads: CASSLGAGTDTQYF. The CDR3 nucleotides read TGTGCCAGCAGCTTAGGGGCGGGGACGGATACGCAGTATTTT. The chain carries TRBV5-4 and TRBJ2-3, with D perhaps matching TRBD2 (6 bases). The germline V gene has CDR1 SGHNT and CDR2 YYREEE (reference sequence). V was shortened by 2 bases and J by 6 bases, with 13 bases between the two germline ends. The CDR3 runs 14 residues.

The chain is built from TRBV4-3 and TRBJ2-1; D uncertain. Per the germline V gene, CDR1 is LGHNA and CDR2 is YSLEER. The germline V and J ends were trimmed by 0 bases and 15 bases, with 9 bases remaining between them. There are 11 residues in the CDR3. CDR3 residues: CASSQDSRWFF. The CDR3 nucleotides are TGCGCCAGCAGCCAAGATTCTAGGTGGTTCTTC.

As for this clone: Other DNA sequences from this sample encode an identical CDR3 as well. The rearrangement joins TRBV5-1 to TRBJ2-1; D uncertain. The CDR3 length is 13 residues. Trimming shortened V by 5 bases and J by 5 bases, and 11 bases separated the two germline ends. Germline-derived CDR1 and CDR2 are SGHRS and YFSETQ. CDR3 sequence reads: CASSLGGDNEQFF. DNA for the CDR3: TGCGCCAGCAGTCTCGGCGGTGACAATGAGCAGTTCTTC.

This chain joins TRBV3-1 (or the pseudogene TRBV3-2) and TRBJ2-1; 8 bases match TRBD2. The germline CDR1 and CDR2 sequences are LGHDT and YNNKEL (reference sequence). Unmatched junction bases numbered 5, after V lost 5 bases and J lost 8 bases. The CDR3 consists of 13 residues. The CDR3 nucleotides read TGTGCCAGCAGCTCCGGGGGGGGCGATGAGCAGTTCTTC. Its translation: CASSSGGGDEQFF.

The gene calls are TRBV5-1 and TRBJ2-1; TRBD1 matches at 9 bases. The V gene's germline CDR1 is SGHRS and CDR2 YFSETQ. CDR3 length: 14 residues. Unmatched junction bases numbered 6, after V lost 4 bases and J lost 7 bases. CDR3 nucleotide sequence: TGCGCCAGCAGCGGAAGGGGACAGGGAAATGAGCAGTTCTTC. Its translation is CASSGRGQGNEQFF.

V gene TRBV10-3 combines with J gene TRBJ1-2, with D perhaps matching TRBD1 (5 bases). Germline CDR1 ENHRY, CDR2 SYGVKD. The CDR3 is 14 residues long. Deletions cut 6 bases from V and 4 bases from J, with 15 bases between. Here the CDR3 DNA reads TGTGCCATCAGCAGGGATGGGGTGGGCTATGGCTACACCTTC. Amino acid sequence: CAISRDGVGYGYTF.